This T cell receptor beta chain derives from a study of cytotoxic CD8 clonotypes in ibrutinib-treated CLL. Study-wide context: Partial responses numbered about 25 and complete responses 2; after a median about 62 months, about 15 stayed remitted and around 12 progressed. The study, taken as a whole, reports: Sampling times differed between sustained-remission and progressing patients.

Some clones are missing from TCRdb's copy, which holds only in-frame ones; the method was immunoSEQ multiplex PCR. The sample shows about 300,000 clones, roughly 76% of them seen only once. Concerning this clone itself: Its target is not known.

Sequencing used PBMCs, obtained at disease progression, from a patient treated with ibrutinib. The sequence came from a human donor with chronic lymphocytic leukemia.

The CDR3 coding sequence is TGTGCCAGCCAGGGACTAGCCAAAAACATTCAGTACTTC. It encodes CASQGLAKNIQYF. The chain recombines TRBV2 with TRBJ2-4, with D maybe TRBD2 (6 bases). V lost 8 bases to trimming and J lost 0 bases, with 8 bases between them. This CDR3 is built from 13 residues. Germline CDR1 is SNHLY and CDR2 is FYNNEI. Using reference TRBV2 and TRBJ2-4 for the parts outside the CDR3, the full variable domain is EPEVTQTPSHQVTQMGQEVILRCVPISNHLYFYWYRQILGQKVEFLVSFYNNEISEKSEIFDDQFSVERPDGSNFTLKIRSTKLEDSAMYFCASQGLAKNIQYFGAGTRLSVL.